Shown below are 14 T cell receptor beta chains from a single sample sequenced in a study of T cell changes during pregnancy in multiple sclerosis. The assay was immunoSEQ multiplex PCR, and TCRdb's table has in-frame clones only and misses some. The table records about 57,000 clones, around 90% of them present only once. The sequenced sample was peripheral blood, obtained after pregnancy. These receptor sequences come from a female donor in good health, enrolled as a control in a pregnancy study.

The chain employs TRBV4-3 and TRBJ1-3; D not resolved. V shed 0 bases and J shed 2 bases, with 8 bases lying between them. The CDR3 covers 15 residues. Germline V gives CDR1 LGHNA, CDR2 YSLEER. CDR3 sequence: CASSQDQATGNTIYF. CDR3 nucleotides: TGCGCCAGCAGCCAAGATCAGGCGACTGGAAACACCATATATTTT.

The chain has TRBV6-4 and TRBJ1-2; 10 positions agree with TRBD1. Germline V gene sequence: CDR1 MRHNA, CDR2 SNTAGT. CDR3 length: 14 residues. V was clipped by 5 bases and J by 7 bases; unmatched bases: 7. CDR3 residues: CASSSQTGGSGYTF. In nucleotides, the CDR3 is TGTGCCAGCAGTTCACAGACAGGGGGCTCTGGCTACACCTTC.

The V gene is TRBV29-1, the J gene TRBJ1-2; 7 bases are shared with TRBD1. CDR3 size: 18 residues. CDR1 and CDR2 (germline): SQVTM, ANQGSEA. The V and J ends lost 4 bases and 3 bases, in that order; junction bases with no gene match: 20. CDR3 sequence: CSVVGTERPPGQDYGYTF. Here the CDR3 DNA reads TGCAGCGTTGTAGGGACAGAACGCCCTCCGGGCCAAGACTATGGCTACACCTTC.

The CDR3 loop reads CASSLAPASGSPREQYF. The DNA for the CDR3 is TGTGCCAGCAGCTTAGCCCCGGCTAGCGGGAGCCCCAGGGAGCAGTACTTC. The chain combines TRBV7-2 with TRBJ2-7; 10 bases fit TRBD2. Germline values: CDR1 SGHTA, CDR2 FQGNSA. The trim removed 0 bases at V and 7 bases at J, leaving 12 bases unmatched. The CDR3 covers 17 residues.

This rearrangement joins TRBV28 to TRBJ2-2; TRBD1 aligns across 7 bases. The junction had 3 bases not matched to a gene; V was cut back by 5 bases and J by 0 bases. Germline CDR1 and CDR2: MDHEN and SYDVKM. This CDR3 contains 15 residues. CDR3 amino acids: CASSLGQSNTGELFF. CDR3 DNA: TGTGCCAGCAGTCTGGGACAGTCGAACACCGGGGAGCTGTTTTTT.

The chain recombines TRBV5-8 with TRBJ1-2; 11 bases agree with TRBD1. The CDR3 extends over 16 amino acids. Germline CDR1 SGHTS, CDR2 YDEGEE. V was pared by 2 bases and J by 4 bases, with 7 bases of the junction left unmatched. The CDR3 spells CASSLHRTGGAYGYTF. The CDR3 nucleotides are TGTGCCAGCAGCTTACACAGGACAGGGGGCGCCTATGGCTACACCTTC. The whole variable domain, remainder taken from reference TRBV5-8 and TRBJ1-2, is EAGVTQSPTHLIKTRGQQATLRCSPISGHTSVYWYQQALGLGLQFLLWYDEGEERNRGNFPPRFSGRQFPNYSSELNVNALELEDSALYLCASSLHRTGGAYGYTFGSGTRLTVV.

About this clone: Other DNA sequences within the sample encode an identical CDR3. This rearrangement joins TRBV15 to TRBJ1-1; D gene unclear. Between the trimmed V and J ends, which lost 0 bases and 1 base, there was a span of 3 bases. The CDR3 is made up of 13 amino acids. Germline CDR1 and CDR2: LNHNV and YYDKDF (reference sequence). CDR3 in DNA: TGTGCCACCAGCAGAGATCGGAACACTGAAGCTTTCTTT. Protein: CATSRDRNTEAFF.

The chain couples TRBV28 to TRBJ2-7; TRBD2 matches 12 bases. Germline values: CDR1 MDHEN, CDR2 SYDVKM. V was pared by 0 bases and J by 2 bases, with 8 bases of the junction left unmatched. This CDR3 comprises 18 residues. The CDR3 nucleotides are TGTGCCAGCAGTTTATGGGGGACTAGCGGGCCGAACACCTACGAGCAGTACTTC. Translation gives CASSLWGTSGPNTYEQYF.

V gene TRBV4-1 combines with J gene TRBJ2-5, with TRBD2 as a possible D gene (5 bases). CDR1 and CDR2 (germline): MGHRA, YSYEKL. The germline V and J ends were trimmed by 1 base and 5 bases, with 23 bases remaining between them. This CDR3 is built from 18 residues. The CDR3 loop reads CASSQVVRVGPLGETQYF. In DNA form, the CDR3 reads TGCGCCAGCAGCCAAGTAGTGCGGGTCGGGCCCCTAGGTGAGACCCAGTACTTC.

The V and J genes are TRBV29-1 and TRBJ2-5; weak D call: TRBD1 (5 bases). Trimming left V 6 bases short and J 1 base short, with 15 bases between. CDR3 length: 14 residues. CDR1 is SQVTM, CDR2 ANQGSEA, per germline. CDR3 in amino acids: CSVRTIGSQETQYF. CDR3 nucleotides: TGCAGCGTACGGACAATCGGTTCCCAAGAGACCCAGTACTTC.

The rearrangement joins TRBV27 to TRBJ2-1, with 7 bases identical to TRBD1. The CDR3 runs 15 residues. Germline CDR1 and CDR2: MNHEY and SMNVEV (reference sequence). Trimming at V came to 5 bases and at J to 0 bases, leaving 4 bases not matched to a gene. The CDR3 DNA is TGTGCCAGCAGTAGACAGGGATCCTCCTACAATGAGCAGTTCTTC. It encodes CASSRQGSSYNEQFF.

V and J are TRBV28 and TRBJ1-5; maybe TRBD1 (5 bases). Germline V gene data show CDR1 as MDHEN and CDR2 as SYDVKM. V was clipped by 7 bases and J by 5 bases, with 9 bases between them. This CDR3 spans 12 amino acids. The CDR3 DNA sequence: TGTGCCAGCAATGTAGGGGATCAGCCCCAGCATTTT. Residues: CASNVGDQPQHF.

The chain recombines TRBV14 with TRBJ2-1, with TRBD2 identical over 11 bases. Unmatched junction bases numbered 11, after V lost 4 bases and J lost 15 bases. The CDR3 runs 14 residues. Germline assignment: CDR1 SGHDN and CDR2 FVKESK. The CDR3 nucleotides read TGTGCCAGCAGCCTCTTAGCGGGGGGGCCAATATTGTTCTTC. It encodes CASSLLAGGPILFF.

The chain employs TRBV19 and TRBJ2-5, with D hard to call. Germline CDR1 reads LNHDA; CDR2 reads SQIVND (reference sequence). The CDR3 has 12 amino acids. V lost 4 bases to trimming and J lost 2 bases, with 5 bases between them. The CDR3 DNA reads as TGTGCCAGTAGTACCCTTCAAGAGACCCAGTACTTC. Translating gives CASSTLQETQYF.